These T cell receptor beta chains were read from a single sample in a study of T cells after yellow fever vaccination. TCRdb passed the 5' RACE reads through MiXCR, listing each CDR3 protein once. The profile shows 450,000 to 650,000 distinct CDR3 sequences, roughly 12% of them singletons. Here the sequenced sample was PBMCs, taken on the day of the yellow fever booster vaccination. Receptor source: a man aged 25 to 45 who received the YFV17D yellow fever vaccine. Both conserved end residues are part of each CDR3. Each record gives: V gene, D gene, CDR3 protein. A D gene is named only where the DNA matches it firmly.

V gene: TRBV29-1
D gene: TRBD2
CDR3 protein: CSVVLAGVGGSTDTQYF

V gene: TRBV7-9
D gene: NA
CDR3 protein: CASSFGQIDTQYF

V gene: TRBV5-1
D gene: NA
CDR3 protein: CASTRIGTGELFF

V gene: TRBV27
D gene: NA
CDR3 protein: CASSFEGVGTDTQYF

V gene: TRBV6-5
D gene: NA
CDR3 protein: CASSYRDFTYNEQFF

V gene: TRBV5-1
D gene: TRBD2
CDR3 protein: CASSPGTSGVSYEQYF

V gene: TRBV9
D gene: NA
CDR3 protein: CASSPQTVNEQFF

V gene: TRBV9
D gene: NA
CDR3 protein: CASSAAGSYPPNEQYF

V gene: TRBV7-8
D gene: TRBD2
CDR3 protein: CASSRGWTSGTLEQFF

V gene: TRBV5-1
D gene: TRBD1
CDR3 protein: CASMGQGPPNEQYF

V gene: TRBV7-9
D gene: TRBD2
CDR3 protein: CASSSTSGATYEQYF

V gene: TRBV27
D gene: NA
CDR3 protein: CATSFRWADTDTQYF

V gene: TRBV7-9
D gene: NA
CDR3 protein: CASSASRLESTDTQYF

V gene: TRBV28
D gene: NA
CDR3 protein: CASSQRMNTGELFF

V gene: TRBV12-3/TRBV12-4
D gene: NA
CDR3 protein: CASSLWGEQYF

V gene: TRBV28
D gene: NA
CDR3 protein: CASRNPGPNLYAEAFF

V gene: TRBV7-2
D gene: NA
CDR3 protein: CASSLVARGPNQPQHF

V gene: TRBV20-1
D gene: TRBD1
CDR3 protein: CSAPSGQRLGASYEQYF

V gene: TRBV4-3
D gene: NA
CDR3 protein: CASSQDIMRFSSYNEQFF

V gene: TRBV6-1
D gene: TRBD1
CDR3 protein: CASRQGTGLGYTF

V gene: TRBV7-3
D gene: NA
CDR3 protein: CAASGGGTDTQYF

V gene: TRBV5-1
D gene: NA
CDR3 protein: CASSSGGNWANVLTF

V gene: TRBV29-1
D gene: TRBD1
CDR3 protein: CSVDTGADTQYF

V gene: TRBV12-3/TRBV12-4
D gene: TRBD1
CDR3 protein: CASSSTQGALGYTF

V gene: TRBV14
D gene: NA
CDR3 protein: CASRLQGTDTQYF

V gene: TRBV7-9
D gene: NA
CDR3 protein: CASGSGHDEQFF

V gene: TRBV19
D gene: NA
CDR3 protein: CASSIVEGSDEQFF

V gene: TRBV28
D gene: TRBD2
CDR3 protein: CASTLAGRVVQETQYF

V gene: TRBV5-4
D gene: TRBD1
CDR3 protein: CASSSRDREGNEQYF

V gene: TRBV6-1
D gene: NA
CDR3 protein: CATLTPTQYF

V gene: TRBV4-3
D gene: NA
CDR3 protein: CASSQGFGHHLSPLHF

V gene: TRBV29-1
D gene: NA
CDR3 protein: CSSRASTYEQYF

V gene: TRBV29-1
D gene: TRBD2
CDR3 protein: CSAEGLAGGDTQYF

V gene: TRBV20-1
D gene: NA
CDR3 protein: CSGIGGGSYNEQFF

V gene: TRBV25-1
D gene: TRBD2
CDR3 protein: CASISAGGQETQYF

V gene: TRBV7-2
D gene: NA
CDR3 protein: CASSLLYTDTQYF

V gene: TRBV4-2
D gene: TRBD2
CDR3 protein: CASSHSTGAGAAKNIQYF

V gene: TRBV30
D gene: TRBD1
CDR3 protein: CAFLRGRNTEAFF

V gene: TRBV28
D gene: NA
CDR3 protein: CASSTAQPQHF

V gene: TRBV20-1
D gene: TRBD2
CDR3 protein: CSGQREYNEQYF

V gene: TRBV20-1
D gene: NA
CDR3 protein: CSARGYGSGLVTDTQYF